A selection of T cell receptor beta chains follows, all from one sample in a study of blood T cell repertoires in COVID-19. The protocol was immunoSEQ multiplex PCR, while the TCRdb copy is restricted to in-frame clones and leaves out a portion. Altogether 320,000 or so clones are present, more than 75% being singletons, with the ten largest covering roughly 0.94%. The material sequenced was PBMCs or T cells enriched from blood (not recorded which). These receptors originate from a woman in her twenties or thirties who had recovered from COVID-19. CDR3s include the opening cysteine and the closing phenylalanine or tryptophan. The D gene is left open where the match is weak. Not every row has a clone size; where given, it reads once, few, many or a size class.

clone_size	d_call	j_call	v_call	cdr3_nt	cdr3_aa
-	-	TRBJ2-7	TRBV14	TGTGCCAGCAGCCAAGGAGGTCTCGAGCAGTACTTC	CASSQGGLEQYF
-	-	TRBJ2-3	TRBV7-9	TGTGCCAGCATCAACGGGGAGAGGAACACAGATACGCAGTATTTT	CASINGERNTDTQYF
few	-	TRBJ2-2	TRBV2	TGTGCCAGCAGTGGACAGGCGAACACCGGGGAGCTGTTTTTT	CASSGQANTGELFF
-	TRBD2	TRBJ2-1	TRBV7-2	TGTGCCAGCAGCCTTACCCGACTAGCGGGGAACAATGAGCAGTTCTTC	CASSLTRLAGNNEQFF
-	-	TRBJ1-5	TRBV28	TGTGCCAGCAGTCCTTCCCTAACAGAGCTCAGGGAGCCCCAGCATTTT	CASSPSLTELREPQHF
-	-	TRBJ1-6	TRBV6-2/TRBV6-3	TGTGCCAGCAGTTCTCCCCGGACAGCCAGCAATTCACCCCTCCACTTT	CASSSPRTASNSPLHF
few	-	TRBJ2-2	TRBV28	TGTGCCAGCAGTTTTCAGGGCCATCGGACCGGGGAGCTGTTTTTT	CASSFQGHRTGELFF
-	TRBD1	TRBJ1-3	TRBV27	TGTGCCAGCAGTCGGACAGGGGTCGGAAACACCATATATTTT	CASSRTGVGNTIYF
-	-	TRBJ1-2	TRBV19	TGTGCCAGCAGTGACCGACTGGATGCGCGGAGCTACACCTTC	CASSDRLDARSYTF
-	-	TRBJ1-5	TRBV30	TGTGCCTGGAGTAAACCCCGGCAGGGGATGAATCAGCCCCAGCATTTT	CAWSKPRQGMNQPQHF
-	TRBD1	TRBJ2-2	TRBV7-2	TGTGCCACCCCTCCAGACAGGGGGCAGGCCGGGGAGCTGTTTTTT	CATPPDRGQAGELFF
-	-	TRBJ2-5	TRBV7-9	TGTGCCAGCAGCCATCGACAGAAAGAGACCCAGTACTTC	CASSHRQKETQYF
-	TRBD2	TRBJ2-1	TRBV29-1	TGCAGCGTTGAGGGGGGGACCTACAATGAGCAGTTCTTC	CSVEGGTYNEQFF
-	-	TRBJ1-2	TRBV30	TGTGCCTGGAGTGCGGAGGGGAACGGCTACACCTTC	CAWSAEGNGYTF
-	TRBD1	TRBJ1-3	TRBV2	TGTGCCAGCACAGGGGGGAAAGACTTCGGCTCTGGAAACACCATATATTTT	CASTGGKDFGSGNTIYF
-	TRBD2	TRBJ2-5	TRBV7-6	TGTGCCAGCAGCTTAATGCGCGGGGGAGGTGAGACCCAGTACTTC	CASSLMRGGGETQYF
-	TRBD1	TRBJ1-2	TRBV5-4	TGTGCCAGCAGCTTGGCAGGGGGTTATGGCTACACCTTC	CASSLAGGYGYTF
-	TRBD2	TRBJ2-1	TRBV7-9	TGTGCCAGCAGTGAGCGGGGGGCTACGTACAATGAGCAGTTCTTC	CASSERGATYNEQFF
-	-	TRBJ1-1	TRBV28	TGTGCCAGCCCGAAGGCGGGGGAGAACACTGAAGCTTTCTTT	CASPKAGENTEAFF
-	TRBD2	TRBJ2-3	TRBV3-1/TRBV3-2	TGTGCCAGCAGCCACCCGGCTAGCGGGGGGCTATCGGTTACAGATACGCAGTATTTT	CASSHPASGGLSVTDTQYF
-	TRBD2	TRBJ2-3	TRBV5-1	TGCGCCAGCGGCGGGACTAGCGGGTTTGGCACAGATACGCAGTATTTT	CASGGTSGFGTDTQYF
-	-	TRBJ1-6	TRBV19	TGTGCCAGTAGTATGAACGGTAATTCACCCCTCCACTTT	CASSMNGNSPLHF
-	TRBD1	TRBJ2-1	TRBV7-9	TGTGCCAGCAGCAAGGGACAGATTGGCTCCTACAATGAGCAGTTCTTC	CASSKGQIGSYNEQFF